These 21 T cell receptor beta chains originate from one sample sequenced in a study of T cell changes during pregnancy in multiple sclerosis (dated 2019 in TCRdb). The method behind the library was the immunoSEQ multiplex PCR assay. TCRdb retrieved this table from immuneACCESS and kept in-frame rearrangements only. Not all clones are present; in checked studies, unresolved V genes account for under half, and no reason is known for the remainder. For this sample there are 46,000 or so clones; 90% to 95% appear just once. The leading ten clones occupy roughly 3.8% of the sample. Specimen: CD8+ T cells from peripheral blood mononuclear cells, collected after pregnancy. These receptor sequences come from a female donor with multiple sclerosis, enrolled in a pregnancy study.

The CDR3 DNA follows: TGTGCCAGCAGTCGGGGGACAGCCGAAGCTTTCTTT. This sequence encodes CASSRGTAEAFF. The chain joins TRBV27 to TRBJ1-1; 7 bases align to TRBD1. CDR3 size: 12 residues. Germline V gene lookup returns CDR1 MNHEY and CDR2 SMNVEV (reference sequence). The junction had 5 bases not matched to a gene; V was cut back by 5 bases and J by 8 bases.

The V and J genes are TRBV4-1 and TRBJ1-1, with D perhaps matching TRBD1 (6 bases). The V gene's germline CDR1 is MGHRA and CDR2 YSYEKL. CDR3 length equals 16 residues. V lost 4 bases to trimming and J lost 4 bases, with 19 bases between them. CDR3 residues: CASSRIPGAEGTEAFF. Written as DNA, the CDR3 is TGCGCCAGCAGCCGCATCCCAGGGGCGGAAGGCACTGAAGCTTTCTTT.

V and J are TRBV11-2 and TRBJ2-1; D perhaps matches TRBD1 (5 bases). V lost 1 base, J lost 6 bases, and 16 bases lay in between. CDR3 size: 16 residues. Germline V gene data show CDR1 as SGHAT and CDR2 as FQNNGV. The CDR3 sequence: CASSLATVLLGNEQFF. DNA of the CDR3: TGTGCCAGCAGCTTAGCGACAGTTCTCCTGGGCAATGAGCAGTTCTTC.

The CDR3 reads CASSLRGQFHYGYTF. For the CDR3, the DNA is TGCGCCAGCAGTCTGCGGGGCCAATTCCACTATGGCTACACCTTC. The chain employs TRBV4-1 and TRBJ1-2, with D maybe TRBD1 (5 bases). Germline-derived CDR1 and CDR2 are MGHRA and YSYEKL. The CDR3 loop spans 15 amino acids. Trimming pared 6 bases from V and 3 bases from J, leaving 17 bases between.

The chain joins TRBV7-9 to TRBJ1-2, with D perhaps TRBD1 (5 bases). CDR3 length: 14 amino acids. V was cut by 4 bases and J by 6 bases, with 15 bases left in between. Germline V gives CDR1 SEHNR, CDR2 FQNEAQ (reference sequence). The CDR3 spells CASSSRGFRHGYTF. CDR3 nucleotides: TGTGCCAGCAGCTCCCGGGGGTTTCGGCATGGCTACACCTTC. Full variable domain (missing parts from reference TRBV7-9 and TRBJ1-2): DTGVSQNPRHKITKRGQNVTFRCDPISEHNRLYWYRQTLGQGPEFLTYFQNEAQLEKSRLLSDRFSAERPKGSFSTLEIQRTEQGDSAMYLCASSSRGFRHGYTFGSGTRLTVV.

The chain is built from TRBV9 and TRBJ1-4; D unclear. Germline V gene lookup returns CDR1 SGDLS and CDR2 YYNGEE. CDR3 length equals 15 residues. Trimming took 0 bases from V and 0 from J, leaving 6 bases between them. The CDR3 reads CASSVGQATNEKLFF. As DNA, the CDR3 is TGTGCCAGCAGCGTAGGGCAGGCAACTAATGAAAAACTGTTTTTT.

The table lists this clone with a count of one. CDR3 amino acids: CSARKSGHQFF. The CDR3 DNA sequence: TGCAGTGCTAGAAAGAGCGGGCACCAGTTCTTC. The chain employs TRBV20-1 and TRBJ2-1, with D maybe TRBD2 (6 bases). With 2 bases removed from V and 13 bases from J, the gap between germline ends came to 12 bases. Germline V gene data show CDR1 as DFQATT and CDR2 as SNEGSKA (reference sequence). The CDR3 length is 11 residues.

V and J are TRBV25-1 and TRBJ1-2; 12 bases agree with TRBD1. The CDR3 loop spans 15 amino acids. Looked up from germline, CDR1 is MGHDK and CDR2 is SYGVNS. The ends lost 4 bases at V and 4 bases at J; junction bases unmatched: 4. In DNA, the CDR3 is TGTGCCAGCAGTGGGGACAGGGGGCCTGGCTATGGCTACACCTTC. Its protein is CASSGDRGPGYGYTF.

The CDR3 loop is CASSLGGGFFSGNTIYF. In DNA form, the CDR3 reads TGTGCCAGCAGCTTAGGGGGGGGGTTCTTCTCTGGAAACACCATATATTTT. The V call is TRBV7-8, the J call TRBJ1-3, with D possibly TRBD1 on 5 matching bases. Germline V gives CDR1 SGHVS, CDR2 FQNEAQ. V lost 1 base and J lost 0, with 13 bases in between. The CDR3 sequence is 17 residues long. Full variable domain (remainder filled in from reference TRBV7-8 and TRBJ1-3): GAGVSQSPRYKVAKRGQDVALRCDPISGHVSLFWYQQALGQGPEFLTYFQNEAQLDKSGLPSDRFFAERPEGSVSTLKIQRTQQEDSAVYLCASSLGGGFFSGNTIYFGEGSWLTVV.

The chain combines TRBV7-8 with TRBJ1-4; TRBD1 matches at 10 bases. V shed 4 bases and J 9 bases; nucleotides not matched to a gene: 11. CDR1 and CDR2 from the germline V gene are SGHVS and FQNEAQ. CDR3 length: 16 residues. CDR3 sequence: CASSSEPTGGFQKLFF. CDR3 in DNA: TGTGCCAGCAGCTCTGAACCGACAGGGGGCTTCCAAAAACTGTTTTTT. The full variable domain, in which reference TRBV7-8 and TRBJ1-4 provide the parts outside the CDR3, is GAGVSQSPRYKVAKRGQDVALRCDPISGHVSLFWYQQALGQGPEFLTYFQNEAQLDKSGLPSDRFFAERPEGSVSTLKIQRTQQEDSAVYLCASSSEPTGGFQKLFFGSGTQLSVL.

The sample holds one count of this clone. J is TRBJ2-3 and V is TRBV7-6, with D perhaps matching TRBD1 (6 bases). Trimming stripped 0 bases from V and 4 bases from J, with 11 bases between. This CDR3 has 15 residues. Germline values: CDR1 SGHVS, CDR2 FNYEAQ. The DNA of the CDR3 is TGTGCCAGCAGCTTAGCTACACAGGGAGCAGATACGCAGTATTTT. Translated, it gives CASSLATQGADTQYF. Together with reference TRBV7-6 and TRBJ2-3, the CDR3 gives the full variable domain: GAGVSQSPRYKVTKRGQDVALRCDPISGHVSLYWYRQALGQGPEFLTYFNYEAQQDKSGLPNDRFSAERPEGSISTLTIQRTEQRDSAMYRCASSLATQGADTQYFGPGTRLTVL.

The CDR3 here is CATSREGHLSSYNEQFF. The DNA of the CDR3 is TGTGCCACCAGCAGAGAAGGACATTTGAGCTCCTACAATGAGCAGTTCTTC. The V gene is TRBV15, the J gene TRBJ2-1; D might be TRBD1 (5 bases). CDR3 size: 17 residues. Between the trimmed V and J ends, which lost 0 bases and 0 bases, there was a span of 12 bases. Germline loops: CDR1 LNHNV, CDR2 YYDKDF (reference sequence).

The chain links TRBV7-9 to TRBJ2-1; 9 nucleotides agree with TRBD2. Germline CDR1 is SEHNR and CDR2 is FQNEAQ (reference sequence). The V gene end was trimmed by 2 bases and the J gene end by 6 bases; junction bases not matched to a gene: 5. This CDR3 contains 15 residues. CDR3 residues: CASSLNGGGANEQFF. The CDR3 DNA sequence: TGTGCCAGCAGCTTAAACGGCGGGGGGGCCAATGAGCAGTTCTTC.

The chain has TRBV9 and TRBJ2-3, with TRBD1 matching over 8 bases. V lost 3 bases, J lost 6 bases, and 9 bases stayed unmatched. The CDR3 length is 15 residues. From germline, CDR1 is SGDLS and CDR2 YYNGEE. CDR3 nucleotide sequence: TGTGCCAGCAGCGGACAGGGGACCCTCGGTGATACGCAGTATTTT. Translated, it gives CASSGQGTLGDTQYF.

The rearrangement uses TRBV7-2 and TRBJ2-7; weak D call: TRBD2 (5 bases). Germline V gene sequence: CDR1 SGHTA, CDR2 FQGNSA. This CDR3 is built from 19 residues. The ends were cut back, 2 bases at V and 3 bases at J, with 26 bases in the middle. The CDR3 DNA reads TGTGCCAGCAGCTTATTATTTGGGGTAGGAGGCCAGAGTCGCTACGAGCAGTACTTC. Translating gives CASSLLFGVGGQSRYEQYF.

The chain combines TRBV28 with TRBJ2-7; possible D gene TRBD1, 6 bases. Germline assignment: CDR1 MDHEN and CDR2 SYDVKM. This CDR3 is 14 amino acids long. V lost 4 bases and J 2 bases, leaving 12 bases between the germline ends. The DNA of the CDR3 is TGTGCCAGCAGTTCATACAGGGTAACCTACGAGCAGTACTTC. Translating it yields CASSSYRVTYEQYF.

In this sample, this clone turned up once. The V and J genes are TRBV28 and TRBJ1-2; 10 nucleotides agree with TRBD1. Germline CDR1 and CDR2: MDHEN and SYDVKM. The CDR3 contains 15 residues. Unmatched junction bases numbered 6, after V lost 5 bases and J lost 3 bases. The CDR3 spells CASSTGTGVYYGYTF. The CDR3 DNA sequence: TGTGCCAGCAGTACCGGGACAGGGGTTTACTATGGCTACACCTTC.

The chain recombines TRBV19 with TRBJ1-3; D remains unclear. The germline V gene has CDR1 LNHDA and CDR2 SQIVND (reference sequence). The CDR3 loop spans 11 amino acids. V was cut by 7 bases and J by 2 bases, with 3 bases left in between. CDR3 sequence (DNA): TGTGCCAGTATAGCTGGAAACACCATATATTTT. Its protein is CASIAGNTIYF.

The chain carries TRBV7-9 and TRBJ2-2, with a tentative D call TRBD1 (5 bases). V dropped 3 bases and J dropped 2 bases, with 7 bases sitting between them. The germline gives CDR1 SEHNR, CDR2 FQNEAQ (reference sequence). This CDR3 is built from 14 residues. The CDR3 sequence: CASSLTDNTGELFF. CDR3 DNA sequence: TGTGCCAGCAGCTTGACAGACAACACCGGGGAGCTGTTTTTT.

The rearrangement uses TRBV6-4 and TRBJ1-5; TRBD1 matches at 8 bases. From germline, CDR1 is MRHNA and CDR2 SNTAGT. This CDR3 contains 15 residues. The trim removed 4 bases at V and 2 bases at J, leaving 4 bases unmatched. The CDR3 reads CASSGGQGGNQPQHF. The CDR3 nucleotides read TGTGCCAGCAGTGGAGGACAGGGTGGCAATCAGCCCCAGCATTTT.

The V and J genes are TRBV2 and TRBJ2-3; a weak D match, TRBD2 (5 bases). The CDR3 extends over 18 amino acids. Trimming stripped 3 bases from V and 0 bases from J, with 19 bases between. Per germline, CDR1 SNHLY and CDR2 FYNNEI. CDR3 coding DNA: TGTGCCAGCAGTGATCCCCAACTCTGGACGGGGAGCACAGATACGCAGTATTTT. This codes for CASSDPQLWTGSTDTQYF.